This T cell receptor (beta chain) is from a study of T cell responses to AZD1222 COVID-19 vaccine. Study conclusions and caveats: Only six people who got AZD1222 tested seropositive at baseline. Close to half of all spike-specific TCRs reportedly target regions of the variants that are unmutated. Spike-specific TCRs gained breadth and depth after people received two AZD1222 doses. Donors were chiefly white British, with a greater number of females, and clonal diversity was perhaps underestimated.

On this clone: The antigen remains undetermined.

The protocol was immunoSEQ multiplex PCR, while the TCRdb copy is restricted to in-frame clones and leaves out a portion. Here the sample spans tens of thousands of clones, approximately 91% being singletons. CDR1 is KGHSH and CDR2 is LQKENI in the germline V gene. V was shortened by 3 bases and J by 8 bases, with 13 bases between the two germline ends. The CDR3 sequence is 14 residues long. The specimen was peripheral blood, collected on day 0 of MenACWY control vaccination. This chain connects TRBV18 to TRBJ1-4; D may be TRBD1 (5 bases). The sequence was obtained from an adult in good health. DNA for the CDR3: TGTGCCAGCTCACCCCGGGCAGGGTCCGAAAAACTGTTTTTT. The encoded protein is CASSPRAGSEKLFF.